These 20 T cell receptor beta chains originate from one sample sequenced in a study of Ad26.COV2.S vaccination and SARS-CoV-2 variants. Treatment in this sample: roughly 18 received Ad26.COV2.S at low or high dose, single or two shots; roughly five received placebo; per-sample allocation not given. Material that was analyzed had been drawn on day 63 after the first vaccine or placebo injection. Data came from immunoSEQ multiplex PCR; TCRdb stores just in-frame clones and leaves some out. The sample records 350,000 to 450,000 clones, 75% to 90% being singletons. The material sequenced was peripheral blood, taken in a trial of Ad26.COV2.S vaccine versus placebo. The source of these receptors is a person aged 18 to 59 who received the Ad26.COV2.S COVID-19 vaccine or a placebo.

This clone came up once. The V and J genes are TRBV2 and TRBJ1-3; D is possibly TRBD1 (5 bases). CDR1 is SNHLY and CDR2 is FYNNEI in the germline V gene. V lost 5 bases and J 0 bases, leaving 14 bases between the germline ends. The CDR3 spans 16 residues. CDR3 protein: CASSTPGRSSGNTIYF. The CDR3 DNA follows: TGTGCCAGCAGTACACCGGGACGTAGCTCTGGAAACACCATATATTTT.

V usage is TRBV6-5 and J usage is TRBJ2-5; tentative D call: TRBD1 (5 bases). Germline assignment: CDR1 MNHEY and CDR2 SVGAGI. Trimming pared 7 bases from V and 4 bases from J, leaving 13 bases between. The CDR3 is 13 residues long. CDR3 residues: CASKGSGIETQYF. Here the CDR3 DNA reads TGTGCCAGCAAAGGATCAGGGATAGAGACCCAGTACTTC.

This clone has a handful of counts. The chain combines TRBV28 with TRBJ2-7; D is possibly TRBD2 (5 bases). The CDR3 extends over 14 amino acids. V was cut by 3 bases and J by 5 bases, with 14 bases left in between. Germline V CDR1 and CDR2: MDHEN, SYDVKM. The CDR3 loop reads CASSLRVPIHEQYF. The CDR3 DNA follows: TGTGCCAGCAGTTTGCGGGTACCCATCCACGAGCAGTACTTC.

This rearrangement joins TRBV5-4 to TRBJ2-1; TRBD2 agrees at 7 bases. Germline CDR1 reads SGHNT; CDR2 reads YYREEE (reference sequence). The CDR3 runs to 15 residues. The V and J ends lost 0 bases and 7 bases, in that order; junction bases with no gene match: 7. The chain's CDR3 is CASSLGLAGRNEQFF. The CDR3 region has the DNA TGTGCCAGCAGCTTGGGTTTAGCGGGTAGGAATGAGCAGTTCTTC. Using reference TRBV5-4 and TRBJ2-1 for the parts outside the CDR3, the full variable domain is ETGVTQSPTHLIKTRGQQVTLRCSSQSGHNTVSWYQQALGQGPQFIFQYYREEENGRGNFPPRFSGLQFPNYSSELNVNALELDDSALYLCASSLGLAGRNEQFFGPGTRLTVL.

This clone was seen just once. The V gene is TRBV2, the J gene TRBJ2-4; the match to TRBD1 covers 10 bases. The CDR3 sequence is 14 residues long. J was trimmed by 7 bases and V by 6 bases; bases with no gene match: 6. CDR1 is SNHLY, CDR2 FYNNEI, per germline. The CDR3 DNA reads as TGTGCCAGCAGCTACGACAGGGGGCTCAACATTCAGTACTTC. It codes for CASSYDRGLNIQYF.

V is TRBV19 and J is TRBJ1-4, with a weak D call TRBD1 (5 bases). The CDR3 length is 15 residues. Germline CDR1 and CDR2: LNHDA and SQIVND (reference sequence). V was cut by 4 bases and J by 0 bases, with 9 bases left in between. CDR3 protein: CASSKRQTTNEKLFF. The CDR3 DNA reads TGTGCCAGTAGTAAACGACAGACAACTAATGAAAAACTGTTTTTT.

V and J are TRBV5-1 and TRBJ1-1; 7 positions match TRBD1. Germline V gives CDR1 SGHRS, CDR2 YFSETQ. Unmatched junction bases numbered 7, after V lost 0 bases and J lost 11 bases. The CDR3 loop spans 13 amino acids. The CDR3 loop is CASSLDRGGLAFF. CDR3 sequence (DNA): TGCGCCAGCAGCTTGGATCGAGGGGGCTTGGCTTTCTTT. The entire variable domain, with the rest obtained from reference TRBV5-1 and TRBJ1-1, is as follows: KAGVTQTPRYLIKTRGQQVTLSCSPISGHRSVSWYQQTPGQGLQFLFEYFSETQRNKGNFPGRFSGRQFSNSRSEMNVSTLELGDSALYLCASSLDRGGLAFFGQGTRLTVV.

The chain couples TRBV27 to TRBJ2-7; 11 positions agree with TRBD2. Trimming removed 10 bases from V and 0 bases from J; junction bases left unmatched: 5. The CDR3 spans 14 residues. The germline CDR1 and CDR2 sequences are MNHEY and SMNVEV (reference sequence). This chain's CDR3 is CANPTSGASYEQYF. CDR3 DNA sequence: TGTGCCAACCCGACTAGCGGGGCCTCCTACGAGCAGTACTTC.

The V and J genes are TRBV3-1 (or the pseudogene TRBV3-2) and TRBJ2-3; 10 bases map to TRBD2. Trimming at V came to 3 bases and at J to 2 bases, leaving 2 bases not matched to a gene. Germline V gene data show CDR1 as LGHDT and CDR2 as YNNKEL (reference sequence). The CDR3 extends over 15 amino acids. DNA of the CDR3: TGTGCCAGCAGCCAGGGACTAGCGATCACAGATACGCAGTATTTT. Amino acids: CASSQGLAITDTQYF.

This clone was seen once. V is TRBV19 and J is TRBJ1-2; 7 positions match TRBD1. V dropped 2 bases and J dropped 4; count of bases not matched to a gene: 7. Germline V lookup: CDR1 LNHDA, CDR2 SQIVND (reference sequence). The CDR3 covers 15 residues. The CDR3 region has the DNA TGTGCCAGTAGTATAATTTCAGGGGGGTTCTATGGCTACACCTTC. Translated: CASSIISGGFYGYTF.

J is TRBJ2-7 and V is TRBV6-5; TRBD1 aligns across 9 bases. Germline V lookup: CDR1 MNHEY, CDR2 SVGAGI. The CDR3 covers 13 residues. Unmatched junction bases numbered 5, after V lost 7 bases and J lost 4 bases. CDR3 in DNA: TGTGCCAGCAACCCGACAGGGGGGTACGAGCAGTACTTC. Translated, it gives CASNPTGGYEQYF.

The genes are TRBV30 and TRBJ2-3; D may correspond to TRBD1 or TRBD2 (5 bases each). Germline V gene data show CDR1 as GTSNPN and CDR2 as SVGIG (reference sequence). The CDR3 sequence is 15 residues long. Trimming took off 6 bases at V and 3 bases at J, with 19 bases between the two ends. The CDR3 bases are TGTGCCTGTTATTCCCGGGGCTGGGGGACAGATACGCAGTATTTT. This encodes CACYSRGWGTDTQYF.

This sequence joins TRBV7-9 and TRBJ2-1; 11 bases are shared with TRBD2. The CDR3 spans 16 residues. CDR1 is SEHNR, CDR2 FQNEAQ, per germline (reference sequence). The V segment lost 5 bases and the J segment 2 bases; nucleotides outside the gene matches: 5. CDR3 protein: CASSPGTSGPYNEQFF. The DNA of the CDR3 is TGTGCCAGCAGCCCCGGGACTAGCGGACCCTACAATGAGCAGTTCTTC.

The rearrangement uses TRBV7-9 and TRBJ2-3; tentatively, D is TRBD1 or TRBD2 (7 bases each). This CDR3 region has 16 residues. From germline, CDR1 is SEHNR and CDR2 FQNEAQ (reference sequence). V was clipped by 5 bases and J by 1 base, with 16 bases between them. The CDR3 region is CASSPVAGGGTDTQYF. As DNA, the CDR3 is TGTGCCAGCAGCCCAGTGGCAGGGGGGGGCACAGATACGCAGTATTTT.

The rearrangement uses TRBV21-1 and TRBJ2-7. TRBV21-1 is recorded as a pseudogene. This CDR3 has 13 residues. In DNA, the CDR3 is TGTGCCCCAATGGATTGTGGCTTACGGGAGCAGTACTTC. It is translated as CAPMDCGLREQYF.

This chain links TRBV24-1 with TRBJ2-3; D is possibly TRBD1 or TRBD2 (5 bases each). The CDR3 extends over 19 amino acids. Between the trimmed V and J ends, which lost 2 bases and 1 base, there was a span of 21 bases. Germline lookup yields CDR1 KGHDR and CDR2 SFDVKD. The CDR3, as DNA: TGTGCCACCAGTGATTCTTACTACCCGGGACCAGCGGGCACAGATACGCAGTATTTT. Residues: CATSDSYYPGPAGTDTQYF.

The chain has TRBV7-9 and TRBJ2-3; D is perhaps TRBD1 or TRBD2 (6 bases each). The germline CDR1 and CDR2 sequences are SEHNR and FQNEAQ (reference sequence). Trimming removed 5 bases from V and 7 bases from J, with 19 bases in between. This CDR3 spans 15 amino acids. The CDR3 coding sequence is TGTGCCAGCAGCCAAGGGTCTGGGGGGCCGAATACGCAGTATTTT. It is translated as CASSQGSGGPNTQYF. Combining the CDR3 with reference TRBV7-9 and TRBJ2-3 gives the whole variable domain DTGVSQNPRHKITKRGQNVTFRCDPISEHNRLYWYRQTLGQGPEFLTYFQNEAQLEKSRLLSDRFSAERPKGSFSTLEIQRTEQGDSAMYLCASSQGSGGPNTQYFGPGTRLTVL.

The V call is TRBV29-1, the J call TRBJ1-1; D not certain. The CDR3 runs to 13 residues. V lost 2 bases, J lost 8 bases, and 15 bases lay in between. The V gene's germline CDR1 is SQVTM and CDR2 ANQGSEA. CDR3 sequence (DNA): TGCAGCGTTGAACTGACACCGATGGGGGAAGCTTTCTTT. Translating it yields CSVELTPMGEAFF.

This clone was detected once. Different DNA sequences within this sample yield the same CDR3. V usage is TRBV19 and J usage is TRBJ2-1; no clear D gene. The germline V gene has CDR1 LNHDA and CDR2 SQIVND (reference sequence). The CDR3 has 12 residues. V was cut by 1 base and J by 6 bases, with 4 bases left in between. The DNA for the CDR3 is TGTGCCAGTAGTATAGGGAGCAATGAGCAGTTCTTC. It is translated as CASSIGSNEQFF.

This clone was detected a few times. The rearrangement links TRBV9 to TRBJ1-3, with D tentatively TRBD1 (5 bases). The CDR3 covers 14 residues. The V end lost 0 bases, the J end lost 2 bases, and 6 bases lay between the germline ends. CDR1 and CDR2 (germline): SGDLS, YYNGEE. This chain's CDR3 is CASSVEGAGNTIYF. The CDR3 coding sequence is TGTGCCAGCAGCGTAGAAGGGGCTGGAAACACCATATATTTT.